This is a list of T cell receptor beta chains from one sample in a study of cytomegalovirus exposure and HLA in healthy donors. The assay was immunoSEQ multiplex PCR, and TCRdb's table has in-frame clones only and misses some. The sample has about 140,000 clones, about three quarters seen once; the top ten hold more than 3%. Sequenced sample: PBMCs. Receptors originate from a man aged 18 to 30 in good health and CMV-seronegative. Both conserved end residues are part of each CDR3. A D gene is named only where the DNA matches it firmly. Clone size is given for some rows only: seen once, a few or many times, or a class if the clone is expanded.

D: TRBD1; V: TRBV30; J: TRBJ2-7; size: .; CDR3: CAWSERDSSYEQYF; DNA: TGTGCCTGGAGTGAACGGGACAGCTCCTACGAGCAGTACTTC
D: .; V: TRBV5-1; J: TRBJ2-6; size: .; CDR3: CASSLAVGANVLTF; DNA: TGCGCCAGCAGCTTGGCCGTTGGGGCCAACGTCCTGACTTTC
D: .; V: TRBV13; J: TRBJ1-2; size: once; CDR3: CASSSREGANYGYTF; DNA: TGTGCCAGCAGCTCCCGAGAAGGGGCGAACTATGGCTACACCTTC
D: .; V: TRBV6-5; J: TRBJ2-7; size: once; CDR3: CASSYSAEGLREQYF; DNA: TGTGCCAGCAGTTACTCGGCGGAGGGGCTACGCGAGCAGTACTTC
D: TRBD1; V: TRBV2; J: TRBJ2-7; size: .; CDR3: CASNLDRVSEQYF; DNA: TGTGCCAGCAACCTGGACAGGGTCTCTGAGCAGTACTTC
D: TRBD1; V: TRBV7-8; J: TRBJ2-7; size: .; CDR3: CASSHRDRVFEQYF; DNA: TGTGCCAGCAGCCACCGGGACAGGGTTTTCGAGCAGTACTTC
D: .; V: TRBV5-6; J: TRBJ2-7; size: few; CDR3: CASSLGGPEGGSYEQYF; DNA: TGTGCCAGCAGCTTGGGCGGCCCCGAGGGAGGCTCCTACGAGCAGTACTTC
D: .; V: TRBV9; J: TRBJ2-1; size: .; CDR3: CASNWAGTYNEQFF; DNA: TGTGCCAGCAATTGGGCGGGAACTTACAATGAGCAGTTCTTC
D: TRBD1; V: TRBV2; J: TRBJ1-5; size: .; CDR3: CASSALGTGGRPQHF; DNA: TGTGCCAGCAGTGCTCTCGGAACAGGGGGCAGGCCCCAGCATTTT
D: TRBD2; V: TRBV25-1; J: TRBJ2-4; size: .; CDR3: CASSSDSGEAKNIQYF; DNA: TGTGCCAGCAGTTCCGATAGCGGGGAGGCCAAAAACATTCAGTACTTC
D: .; V: TRBV4-1; J: TRBJ2-1; size: few; CDR3: CASSQDPIYNEQFF; DNA: TGCGCCAGCAGCCAAGATCCCATTTACAATGAGCAGTTCTTC
D: TRBD1; V: TRBV11-2; J: TRBJ1-4; size: .; CDR3: CASSSRQGLLTGKLFF; DNA: TGTGCCAGCAGCTCTCGACAGGGACTTCTGACAGGAAAACTGTTTTTT
D: TRBD2; V: TRBV14; J: TRBJ2-3; size: .; CDR3: CASSHPSGGPGTQYF; DNA: TGTGCCAGCAGCCACCCTAGCGGGGGGCCGGGTACGCAGTATTTT
D: .; V: TRBV28; J: TRBJ1-6; size: .; CDR3: CASRAAGYNSPLHF; DNA: TGTGCCAGCAGGGCGGCAGGGTATAATTCACCCCTCCACTTT
D: TRBD1; V: TRBV6-5; J: TRBJ1-1; size: .; CDR3: CAGSYSGQLNTEAFF; DNA: TGTGCCGGCAGTTACTCGGGACAGCTGAACACTGAAGCTTTCTTT
D: .; V: TRBV2; J: TRBJ1-5; size: .; CDR3: CASSVVSGSNQPQHF; DNA: TGTGCCAGCAGTGTGGTTTCGGGGAGCAATCAGCCCCAGCATTTT
D: .; V: TRBV19; J: TRBJ1-6; size: .; CDR3: CASSIGRGSSPLHF; DNA: TGTGCCAGTAGTATAGGCAGGGGAAGTTCACCCCTCCACTTT
D: TRBD2; V: TRBV28; J: TRBJ2-5; size: few; CDR3: CASSLGLAGGEETQYF; DNA: TGTGCCAGCAGTCTCGGACTAGCGGGAGGCGAAGAGACCCAGTACTTC
D: TRBD1; V: TRBV7-6; J: TRBJ2-7; size: .; CDR3: CASSDRQGGPYEQYF; DNA: TGTGCCAGCAGCGACCGACAGGGGGGCCCCTACGAGCAGTACTTC
D: TRBD2; V: TRBV10-1; J: TRBJ2-3; size: .; CDR3: CASSEERDNTDTQYF; DNA: TGCGCCAGCAGTGAGGAGCGGGATAACACAGATACGCAGTATTTT
D: .; V: TRBV25-1; J: TRBJ2-1; size: .; CDR3: CASSESWETGEQFF; DNA: TGTGCCAGCAGTGAATCTTGGGAGACCGGTGAGCAGTTCTTC
D: TRBD2; V: TRBV6-1; J: TRBJ2-1; size: few; CDR3: CASRSRGVNEQFF; DNA: TGTGCCAGCAGGAGCCGGGGGGTCAATGAGCAGTTCTTC
D: .; V: TRBV6-1; J: TRBJ1-2; size: .; CDR3: CASSEWQANYGYTF; DNA: TGTGCCAGCAGTGAATGGCAAGCTAACTATGGCTACACCTTC
D: TRBD1; V: TRBV19; J: TRBJ2-7; size: .; CDR3: CASSPTPRPGQGHSYEQYF; DNA: TGTGCCAGTAGTCCGACCCCCCGACCGGGACAGGGGCACTCCTACGAGCAGTACTTC
D: .; V: TRBV6-6; J: TRBJ2-7; size: .; CDR3: CASSYPRAASYEQYF; DNA: TGTGCCAGCAGTTACCCGAGGGCGGCCTCCTACGAGCAGTACTTC
D: TRBD1; V: TRBV28; J: TRBJ1-5; size: .; CDR3: CASSLGQGDNQPQHF; DNA: TGTGCCAGCAGTCTCGGACAGGGGGACAATCAGCCCCAGCATTTT
D: TRBD1; V: TRBV5-6; J: TRBJ2-7; size: .; CDR3: CASSFGTASYEQYF; DNA: TGTGCCAGCAGCTTCGGGACAGCCTCCTACGAGCAGTACTTC
D: .; V: TRBV12-5; J: TRBJ1-3; size: few; CDR3: CASGPLGGAGNTIYF; DNA: TGTGCTAGTGGTCCCCTGGGCGGGGCGGGAAACACCATATATTTT
D: .; V: TRBV6-4; J: TRBJ2-3; size: few; CDR3: CASSPEGGTDTQYF; DNA: TGTGCCAGCAGTCCCGAGGGGGGCACAGATACGCAGTATTTT
D: .; V: TRBV27; J: TRBJ2-7; size: few; CDR3: CASKTGVSSYEQYF; DNA: TGTGCCAGCAAAACGGGGGTAAGCTCCTACGAGCAGTACTTC
D: TRBD1; V: TRBV4-1; J: TRBJ1-1; size: .; CDR3: CASSQAGGMNTEAFF; DNA: TGCGCCAGCAGCCAAGCAGGGGGAATGAACACTGAAGCTTTCTTT
D: .; V: TRBV19; J: TRBJ1-1; size: .; CDR3: CASSMDRGYTEAFF; DNA: TGTGCCAGTAGTATGGACCGGGGTTACACTGAAGCTTTCTTT
D: .; V: TRBV30; J: TRBJ1-2; size: few; CDR3: CAWSLSDYGYTF; DNA: TGTGCCTGGAGTTTATCAGACTATGGCTACACCTTC
D: TRBD1; V: TRBV5-1; J: TRBJ2-5; size: .; CDR3: CASSEETTGTETQYF; DNA: TGCGCCAGCAGCGAAGAGACGACAGGGACAGAGACCCAGTACTTC
D: TRBD1; V: TRBV7-9; J: TRBJ1-4; size: .; CDR3: CASSLGDSKDEKLFF; DNA: TGTGCCAGCAGCTTAGGGGACAGCAAAGATGAAAAACTGTTTTTT
D: .; V: TRBV9; J: TRBJ1-1; size: .; CDR3: CASSVEKNTEAFF; DNA: TGTGCCAGCAGCGTTGAGAAGAACACTGAAGCTTTCTTT